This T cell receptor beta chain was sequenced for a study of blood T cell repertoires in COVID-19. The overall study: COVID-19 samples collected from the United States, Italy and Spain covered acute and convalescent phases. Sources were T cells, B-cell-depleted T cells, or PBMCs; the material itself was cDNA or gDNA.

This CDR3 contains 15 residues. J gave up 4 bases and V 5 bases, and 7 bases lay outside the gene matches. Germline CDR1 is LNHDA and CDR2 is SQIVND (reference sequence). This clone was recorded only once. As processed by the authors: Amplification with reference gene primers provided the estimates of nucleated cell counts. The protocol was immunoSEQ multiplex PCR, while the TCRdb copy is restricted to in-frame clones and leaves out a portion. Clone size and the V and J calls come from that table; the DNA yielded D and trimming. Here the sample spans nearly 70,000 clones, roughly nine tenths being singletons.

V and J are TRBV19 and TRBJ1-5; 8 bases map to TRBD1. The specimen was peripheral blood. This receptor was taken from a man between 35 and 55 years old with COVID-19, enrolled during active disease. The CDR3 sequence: CASSWQQGVNQPQHF. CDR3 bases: TGTGCCAGTAGTTGGCAACAGGGGGTTAATCAGCCCCAGCATTTT.